One sample yielded the 15 T cell receptor beta chains listed below, sequenced in a study of shared clonotypes between healthy human individuals. Terminally differentiated effector memory CD45RA+ cells were excluded by CCR7 positive selection of CD45RO-negative cells. The assay was immunoSEQ multiplex PCR, and TCRdb's table has in-frame clones only and misses some. The table shows roughly 770,000 clones, with roughly 96% occurring only once. Sequenced material: naive CD8+ T cells sorted from blood. The receptors stem from a young man in good health.

The chain recombines TRBV30 with TRBJ2-7; 10 bases are shared with TRBD1. The trim removed 3 bases at V and 3 bases at J, leaving 8 bases unmatched. Germline values: CDR1 GTSNPN, CDR2 SVGIG (reference sequence). The CDR3 consists of 15 residues. CDR3 coding DNA: TGTGCCTGGAGACTGCCCGGGACAGGGGTCTACGAGCAGTACTTC. This codes for CAWRLPGTGVYEQYF.

The chain uses TRBV7-9 and TRBJ2-7; D perhaps matches TRBD1 (6 bases). Germline CDR1 SEHNR, CDR2 FQNEAQ (reference sequence). Trimming shortened V by 5 bases and J by 2 bases, and 10 bases separated the two germline ends. CDR3 length: 13 residues. DNA for the CDR3: TGTGCCAGCAGCCAGTCAGGGGCCTACGAGCAGTACTTC. As protein: CASSQSGAYEQYF.

This clone was seen a single time. V gene TRBV9 combines with J gene TRBJ2-7; 8 bases map to TRBD2. CDR1 and CDR2 from the germline V gene are SGDLS and YYNGEE. V lost 3 bases to trimming and J lost 6 bases; unmatched junction nucleotides: 5. CDR3 length: 13 amino acids. CDR3 protein: CASSAPTSGEQYF. In nucleotides, the CDR3 is TGTGCCAGCAGCGCGCCCACTAGCGGCGAGCAGTACTTC. Supplemented by reference TRBV9 and TRBJ2-7, the full variable domain reads DSGVTQTPKHLITATGQRVTLRCSPRSGDLSVYWYQQSLDQGLQFLIQYYNGEERAKGNILERFSAQQFPDLHSELNLSSLELGDSALYFCASSAPTSGEQYFGPGTRLTVT.

The rearrangement joins TRBV29-1 to TRBJ1-2; maybe TRBD1 (5 bases). Germline V gives CDR1 SQVTM, CDR2 ANQGSEA. Trimming took 0 bases from V and 8 from J, leaving 13 bases between them. This CDR3 contains 13 residues. CDR3 coding DNA: TGCAGCGTTGAAGACGGCAGGGCGTTGGGCTACACCTTC. Translated: CSVEDGRALGYTF.

The chain combines TRBV7-9 with TRBJ2-7; D is unclear. Trimming pared 2 bases from V and 1 base from J, leaving 12 bases between. CDR1 is SEHNR, CDR2 FQNEAQ, per germline (reference sequence). CDR3 length: 15 residues. The CDR3 nucleotides read TGTGCCAGCAGCTTATTCAGGAACAGATCCTACGAGCAGTACTTC. Amino acid sequence: CASSLFRNRSYEQYF.

As DNA, the CDR3 is TGCGCCAGCAGCTTGGGGTGGGGGAGCTCCTACAATGAGCAGTTCTTC. This codes for CASSLGWGSSYNEQFF. The chain has TRBV5-1 and TRBJ2-1; either TRBD1 or TRBD2 may supply D (5 bases each). V shed 0 bases and J shed 0 bases, with 10 bases lying between them. The CDR3 totals 16 residues. Per the germline V gene, CDR1 is SGHRS and CDR2 is YFSETQ.

The chain joins TRBV28 to TRBJ2-7; D not certain. Trimming left V 3 bases short and J 2 bases short, with 14 bases between. The CDR3 contains 15 residues. Germline V gives CDR1 MDHEN, CDR2 SYDVKM. As DNA, the CDR3 is TGTGCCAGCAGTTTGCTGTTTGGAACTACCTACGAGCAGTACTTC. Encoded protein: CASSLLFGTTYEQYF.

The chain has TRBV7-6 and TRBJ2-1; TRBD1 is a possible D gene (6 bases). CDR3 size: 16 residues. The germline gives CDR1 SGHVS, CDR2 FNYEAQ. V was pared by 2 bases and J by 0 bases, with 11 bases between. DNA of the CDR3: TGTGCCAGCAGCTTAAGTGGGGACAACTCCTACAATGAGCAGTTCTTC. Amino acids: CASSLSGDNSYNEQFF. Looking up the rest from reference TRBV7-6 and TRBJ2-1 gives the full variable domain: GAGVSQSPRYKVTKRGQDVALRCDPISGHVSLYWYRQALGQGPEFLTYFNYEAQQDKSGLPNDRFSAERPEGSISTLTIQRTEQRDSAMYRCASSLSGDNSYNEQFFGPGTRLTVL.

This rearrangement joins TRBV6-1 to TRBJ1-5; D remains unclear. Germline V CDR1 and CDR2: MNHNS, SASEGT. V was pared by 2 bases and J by 5 bases, with 13 bases between. The CDR3 spans 15 residues. CDR3 loop: CASSETAAGYQPQHF. The CDR3, as DNA: TGTGCCAGCAGTGAAACAGCTGCGGGGTATCAGCCCCAGCATTTT.

The rearrangement uses TRBV14 and TRBJ2-1; 12 nucleotides agree with TRBD2. The trim removed 7 bases at V and 5 bases at J, leaving 9 bases unmatched. This CDR3 is built from 16 residues. Germline V CDR1 and CDR2: SGHDN, FVKESK. The CDR3: CASMETSGSRDNEQFF. The CDR3 bases are TGTGCCAGCATGGAGACTAGCGGGAGTCGCGACAATGAGCAGTTCTTC. Based on the CDR3 plus reference TRBV14 and TRBJ2-1, the full variable domain is EAGVTQFPSHSVIEKGQTVTLRCDPISGHDNLYWYRRVMGKEIKFLLHFVKESKQDESGMPNNRFLAERTGGTYSTLKVQPAELEDSGVYFCASMETSGSRDNEQFFGPGTRLTVL.

The chain has TRBV6-6 and TRBJ2-3; D tentatively fits TRBD1 or TRBD2 (6 bases each). Germline V gene sequence: CDR1 MNHNY, CDR2 SVGAGI (reference sequence). There are 15 residues in the CDR3. The V end lost 2 bases, the J end lost 0 bases, and 9 bases lay between the germline ends. This chain's CDR3 is CASSYEGGSTDTQYF. The CDR3 nucleotides are TGTGCCAGCAGTTACGAGGGGGGCAGCACAGATACGCAGTATTTT.

The chain employs TRBV5-4 and TRBJ2-5, with D perhaps being TRBD1 or TRBD2 (6 bases each). The J call may be mistaken, given a closer DNA end match to TRBJ2-7. This CDR3 comprises 12 residues. Germline CDR1 and CDR2: SGHNT and YYREEE (reference sequence). The CDR3 nucleotides read TGTGCCAGCGACAACGGGGGCAACGAGCAGTACTTC. Protein sequence: CASDNGGNEQYF.

CDR3 amino acids: CASSQDRGEGPEDEQFF. In nucleotides, the CDR3 is TGCGCCAGCAGCCAAGATCGGGGGGAGGGCCCGGAGGATGAGCAGTTCTTC. The V call is TRBV4-1, the J call TRBJ2-1; 7 positions match TRBD2. Germline V gene lookup returns CDR1 MGHRA and CDR2 YSYEKL. Trimming removed 0 bases from V and 8 bases from J; junction bases left unmatched: 13. The CDR3 has 17 residues.

The gene calls are TRBV7-9 and TRBJ2-5; perhaps TRBD2 as D (6 bases). Per germline, CDR1 SEHNR and CDR2 FQNEAQ (reference sequence). V was trimmed by 2 bases and J by 4 bases, leaving 17 bases between them. CDR3 length: 16 residues. CDR3: CASSLMSVTSVETQYF. The CDR3 nucleotides are TGTGCCAGCAGCTTAATGTCCGTGACTAGTGTAGAGACCCAGTACTTC.

This chain uses TRBV7-6 with TRBJ1-1, with a weak D call TRBD1 (5 bases). The V and J ends lost 1 base and 0 bases respectively, with 9 bases between them. The CDR3 spans 15 residues. CDR1 and CDR2 from the germline V gene are SGHVS and FNYEAQ. The CDR3 region has the DNA TGTGCCAGCAGCTTAGGCGGGGGAATGAACACTGAAGCTTTCTTT. Translating gives CASSLGGGMNTEAFF. The full variable domain, completed using reference TRBV7-6 and TRBJ1-1, is GAGVSQSPRYKVTKRGQDVALRCDPISGHVSLYWYRQALGQGPEFLTYFNYEAQQDKSGLPNDRFSAERPEGSISTLTIQRTEQRDSAMYRCASSLGGGMNTEAFFGQGTRLTVV.